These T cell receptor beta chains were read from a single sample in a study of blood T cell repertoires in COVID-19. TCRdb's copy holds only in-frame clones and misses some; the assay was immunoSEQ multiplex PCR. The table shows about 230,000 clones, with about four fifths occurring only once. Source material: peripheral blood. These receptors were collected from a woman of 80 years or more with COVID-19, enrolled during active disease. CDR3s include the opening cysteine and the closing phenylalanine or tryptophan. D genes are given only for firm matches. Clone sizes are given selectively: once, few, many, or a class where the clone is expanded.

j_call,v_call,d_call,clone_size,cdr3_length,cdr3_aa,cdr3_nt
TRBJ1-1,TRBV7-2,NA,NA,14,CASSLVRVNTEAFF,TGTGCCAGCAGCTTGGTCAGGGTGAACACTGAAGCTTTCTTT
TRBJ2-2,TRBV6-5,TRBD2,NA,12,CASRPGGGELFF,TGTGCCAGCAGGCCGGGGGGCGGGGAGCTGTTTTTT
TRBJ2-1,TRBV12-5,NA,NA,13,CASGLFSASEQFF,TGTGCTAGTGGTTTGTTCAGTGCCTCCGAGCAGTTCTTC
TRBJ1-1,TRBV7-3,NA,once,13,CASSLRHNTEAFF,TGTGCCAGCAGCTTAAGACACAACACTGAAGCTTTCTTT
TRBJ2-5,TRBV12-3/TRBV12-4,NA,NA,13,CASRPDTVGDQYF,TGTGCCAGCAGACCGGACACCGTTGGGGACCAGTACTTC
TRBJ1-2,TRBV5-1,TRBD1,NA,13,CASSSTGDYGYTF,TGCGCCAGCAGCTCCACAGGGGACTATGGCTACACCTTC
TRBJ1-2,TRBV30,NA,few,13,CAWSVGPGRGYTF,TGTGCCTGGAGCGTAGGCCCAGGCCGTGGCTACACCTTC
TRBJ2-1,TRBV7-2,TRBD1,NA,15,CASSVDRAFNNEQFF,TGTGCCAGCAGCGTCGACAGGGCCTTTAACAATGAGCAGTTCTTC
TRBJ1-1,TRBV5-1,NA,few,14,CASSLESGSTEAFF,TGCGCCAGCAGCTTGGAGTCGGGGTCCACTGAAGCTTTCTTT
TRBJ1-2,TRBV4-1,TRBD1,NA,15,CASSQAGTGVYGYTF,TGCGCCAGCAGCCAAGCCGGGACAGGGGTGTATGGCTACACCTTC
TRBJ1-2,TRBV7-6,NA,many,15,CASSLTSHGVYGYTF,TGTGCCAGCAGCTTAACCAGCCACGGGGTCTATGGCTACACCTTC
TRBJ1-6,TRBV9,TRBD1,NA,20,CASSVNRGRQWPGFWSPLHF,TGTGCCAGCAGCGTAAACAGGGGGCGTCAATGGCCCGGGTTTTGGTCACCCCTCCACTTT
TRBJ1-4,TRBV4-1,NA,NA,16,CASSHALRGKGEKLFF,TGCGCCAGCAGCCACGCCCTAAGAGGGAAAGGTGAAAAACTGTTTTTT
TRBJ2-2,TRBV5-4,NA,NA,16,CASSRRDGSNTGELFF,TGTGCCAGCAGCCGTCGGGACGGGAGCAACACCGGGGAGCTGTTTTTT
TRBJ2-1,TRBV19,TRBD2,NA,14,CASLSGGPYNEQFF,TGTGCCAGTCTAAGCGGGGGGCCCTACAATGAGCAGTTCTTC
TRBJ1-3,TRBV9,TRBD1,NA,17,CASSLAGTGGSGNTIYF,TGTGCCAGCAGCTTGGCCGGGACAGGGGGCTCTGGAAACACCATATATTTT
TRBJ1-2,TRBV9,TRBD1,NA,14,CASSVGQGARGYTF,TGTGCCAGCAGCGTAGGCCAGGGGGCGCGTGGCTACACCTTC
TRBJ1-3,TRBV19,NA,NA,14,CASRSGLSGNTIYF,TGTGCCAGTCGCTCGGGACTCTCTGGAAACACCATATATTTT
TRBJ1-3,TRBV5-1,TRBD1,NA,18,CASSTLGQGENSGNTIYF,TGCGCCAGCAGCACCCTAGGACAGGGGGAGAACTCTGGAAACACCATATATTTT
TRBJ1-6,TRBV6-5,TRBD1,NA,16,CASSYLKDRGPLSLHF,TGTGCCAGCAGTTACCTCAAAGACAGGGGGCCGCTGTCCCTCCACTTT
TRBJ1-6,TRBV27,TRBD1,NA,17,CASSASQGSSYNSPLHF,TGTGCCAGCAGCGCCTCACAGGGGAGCTCCTATAATTCACCCCTCCACTTT
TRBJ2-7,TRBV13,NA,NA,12,CASSFRVYEQYF,TGTGCCAGCAGCTTCAGGGTCTACGAGCAGTACTTC
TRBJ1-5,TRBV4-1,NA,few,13,CASSQDIGRFQHF,TGCGCCAGCAGCCAAGATATAGGGAGGTTCCAGCATTTT
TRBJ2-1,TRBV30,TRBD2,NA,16,CAWSVLQREIYNEQFF,TGTGCCTGGAGTGTATTACAGCGGGAGATCTACAATGAGCAGTTCTTC
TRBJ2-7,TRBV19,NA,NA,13,CASSDSSGYEQYF,TGTGCCAGTAGTGACAGTTCGGGTTACGAGCAGTACTTC
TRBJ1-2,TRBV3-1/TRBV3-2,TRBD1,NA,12,CASTAGGYGYTF,TGTGCCAGCACCGCAGGGGGCTACGGCTACACCTTC
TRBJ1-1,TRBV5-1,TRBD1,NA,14,CASSLGQVETEAFF,TGCGCCAGCAGCCTAGGACAGGTTGAAACTGAAGCTTTCTTT
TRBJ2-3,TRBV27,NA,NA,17,CASSLPLWADLTDTQYF,TGTGCCAGCAGTTTGCCCCTTTGGGCAGACCTCACAGATACGCAGTATTTT
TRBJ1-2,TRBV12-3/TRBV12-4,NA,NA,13,CATSPRVYYGYTF,TGTGCCACTTCCCCACGGGTGTACTATGGCTACACCTTC
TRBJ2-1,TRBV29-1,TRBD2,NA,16,CSVEDQAAGAYNEQFF,TGCAGCGTTGAAGATCAGGCAGCGGGAGCGTACAATGAGCAGTTCTTC
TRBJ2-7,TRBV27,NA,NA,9,CASTGEQYF,TGTGCCAGCACGGGCGAGCAGTACTTC
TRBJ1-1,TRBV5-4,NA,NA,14,CASSLGLSNTEAFF,TGTGCCAGCAGCTTGGGGCTCTCGAACACTGAAGCTTTCTTT
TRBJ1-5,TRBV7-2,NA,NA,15,CASSQGPNTNQPQHF,TGTGCCAGCAGCCAGGGGCCCAACACCAATCAGCCCCAGCATTTT
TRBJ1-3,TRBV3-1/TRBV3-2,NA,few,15,CASSPYQGTGNTIYF,TGTGCCAGCAGCCCCTATCAGGGAACTGGAAACACCATATATTTT
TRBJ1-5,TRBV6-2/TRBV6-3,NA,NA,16,CASSYSTSPTGQPQHF,TGTGCCAGCAGTTACTCGACCAGCCCAACGGGGCAGCCCCAGCATTTT
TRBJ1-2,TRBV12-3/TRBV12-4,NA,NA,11,CASSLRYGYTF,TGTGCCAGCAGCCTGAGGTATGGCTACACCTTC
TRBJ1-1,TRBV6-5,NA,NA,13,CASSSYRDTEAFF,TGTGCCAGCAGTTCCTACAGGGACACTGAAGCTTTCTTT
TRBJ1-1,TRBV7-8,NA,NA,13,CASSRGQNTEAFF,TGTGCCAGCAGCAGGGGACAGAACACTGAAGCTTTCTTT
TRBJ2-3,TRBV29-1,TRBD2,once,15,CSVAGLAGATDTQYF,TGCAGCGTGGCGGGACTAGCGGGAGCCACAGATACGCAGTATTTT
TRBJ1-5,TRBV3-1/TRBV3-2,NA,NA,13,CASSQEGRQPQHF,TGTGCCAGCAGCCAAGAAGGGAGGCAGCCCCAGCATTTT